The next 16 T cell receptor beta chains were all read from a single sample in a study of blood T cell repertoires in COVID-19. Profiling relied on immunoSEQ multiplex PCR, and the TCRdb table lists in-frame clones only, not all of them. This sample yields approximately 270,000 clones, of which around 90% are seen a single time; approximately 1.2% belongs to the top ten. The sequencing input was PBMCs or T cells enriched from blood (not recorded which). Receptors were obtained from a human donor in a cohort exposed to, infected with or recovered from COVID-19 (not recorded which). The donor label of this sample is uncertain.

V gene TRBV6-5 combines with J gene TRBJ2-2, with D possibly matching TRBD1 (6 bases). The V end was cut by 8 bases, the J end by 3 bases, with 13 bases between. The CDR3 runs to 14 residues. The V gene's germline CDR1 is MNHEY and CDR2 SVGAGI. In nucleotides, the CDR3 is TGTGCCAGCCGAGGGGGAGCGCACACCGGGGAGCTGTTTTTT. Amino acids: CASRGGAHTGELFF.

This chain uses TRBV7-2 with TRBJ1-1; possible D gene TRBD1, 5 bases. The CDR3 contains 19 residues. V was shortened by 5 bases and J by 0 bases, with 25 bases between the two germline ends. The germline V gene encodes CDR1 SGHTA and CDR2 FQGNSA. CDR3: CASSGTPARSLRMNTEAFF. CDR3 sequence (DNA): TGTGCCAGCAGCGGGACTCCGGCAAGAAGTTTAAGGATGAACACTGAAGCTTTCTTT.

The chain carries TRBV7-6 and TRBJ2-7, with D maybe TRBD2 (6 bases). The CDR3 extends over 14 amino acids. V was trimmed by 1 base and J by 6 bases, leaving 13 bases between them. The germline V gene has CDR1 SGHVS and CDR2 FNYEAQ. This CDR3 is CASSLGGWGLEQYF. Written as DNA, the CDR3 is TGTGCCAGCAGCTTAGGGGGCTGGGGACTCGAGCAGTACTTC.

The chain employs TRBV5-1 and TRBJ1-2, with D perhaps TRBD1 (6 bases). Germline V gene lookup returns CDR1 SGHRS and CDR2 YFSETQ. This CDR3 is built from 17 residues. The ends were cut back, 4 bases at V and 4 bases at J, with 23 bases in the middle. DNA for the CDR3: TGCGCCAGCAGCCTCACCCCCCAGACAGGCCTTAGCTATGGCTACACCTTC. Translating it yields CASSLTPQTGLSYGYTF.

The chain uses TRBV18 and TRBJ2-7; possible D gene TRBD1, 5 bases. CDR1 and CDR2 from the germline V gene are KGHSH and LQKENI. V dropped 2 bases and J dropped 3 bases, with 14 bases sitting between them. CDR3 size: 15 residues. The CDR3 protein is CASSPGDSTDYEQYF. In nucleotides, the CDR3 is TGTGCCAGCTCACCAGGCGACAGTACCGACTACGAGCAGTACTTC.

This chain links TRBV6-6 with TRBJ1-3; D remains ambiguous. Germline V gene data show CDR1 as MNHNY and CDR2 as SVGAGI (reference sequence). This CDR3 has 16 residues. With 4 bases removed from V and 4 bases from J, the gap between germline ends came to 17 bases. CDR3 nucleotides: TGTGCCAGCAGTTCCCTTTTGGGTTCGAGGGGAAACACCATATATTTT. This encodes CASSSLLGSRGNTIYF.

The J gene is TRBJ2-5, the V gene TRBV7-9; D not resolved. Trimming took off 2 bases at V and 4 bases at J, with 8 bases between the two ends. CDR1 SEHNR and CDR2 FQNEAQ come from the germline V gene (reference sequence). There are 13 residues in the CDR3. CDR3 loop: CASSLNPGETQYF. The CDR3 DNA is TGTGCCAGCAGCTTAAACCCAGGAGAGACCCAGTACTTC.

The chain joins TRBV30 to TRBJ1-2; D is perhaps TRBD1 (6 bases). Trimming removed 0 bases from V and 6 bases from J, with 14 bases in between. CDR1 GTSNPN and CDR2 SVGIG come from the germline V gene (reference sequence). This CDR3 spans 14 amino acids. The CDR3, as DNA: TGTGCCTGGAGTGTACTAAGACAGGACGATGGCTACACCTTC. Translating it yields CAWSVLRQDDGYTF. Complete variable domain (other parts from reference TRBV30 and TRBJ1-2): SQTIHQWPATLVQPVGSPLSLECTVEGTSNPNLYWYRQAAGRGLQLLFYSVGIGQISSEVPQNLSASRPQDRQFILSSKKLLLSDSGFYLCAWSVLRQDDGYTFGSGTRLTVV.

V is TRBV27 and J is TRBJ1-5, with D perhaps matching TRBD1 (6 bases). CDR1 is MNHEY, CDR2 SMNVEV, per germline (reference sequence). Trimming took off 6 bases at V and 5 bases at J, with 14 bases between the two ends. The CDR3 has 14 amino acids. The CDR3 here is CASSQYRDDQPQHF. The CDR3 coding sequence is TGTGCCAGCAGCCAATACAGGGACGATCAGCCCCAGCATTTT.

The CDR3 DNA is TGTGCCAGCAGCTCACCGGGACAGGTCTCCGTGTATAATTCACCCCTCCACTTT. The encoded protein is CASSSPGQVSVYNSPLHF. V usage is TRBV7-2 and J usage is TRBJ1-6; 8 bases agree with TRBD1. V gave up 4 bases and J gave up 4 bases; unmatched junction bases: 12. Germline V gives CDR1 SGHTA, CDR2 FQGNSA. The CDR3 extends over 18 amino acids. The whole variable domain, filled in from reference TRBV7-2 and TRBJ1-6, reads GAGVSQSPSNKVTEKGKDVELRCDPISGHTALYWYRQSLGQGLEFLIYFQGNSAPDKSGLPSDRFSAERTGGSVSTLTIQRTQQEDSAVYLCASSSPGQVSVYNSPLHFGNGTRLTVT.

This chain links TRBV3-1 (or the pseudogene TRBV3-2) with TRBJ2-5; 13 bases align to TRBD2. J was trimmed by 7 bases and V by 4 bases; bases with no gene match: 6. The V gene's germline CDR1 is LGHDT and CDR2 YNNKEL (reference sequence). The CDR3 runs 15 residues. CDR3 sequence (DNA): TGTGCCAGCAGCCTGGGGACTAGCGGGGTTGTGACCCAGTACTTC. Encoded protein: CASSLGTSGVVTQYF.

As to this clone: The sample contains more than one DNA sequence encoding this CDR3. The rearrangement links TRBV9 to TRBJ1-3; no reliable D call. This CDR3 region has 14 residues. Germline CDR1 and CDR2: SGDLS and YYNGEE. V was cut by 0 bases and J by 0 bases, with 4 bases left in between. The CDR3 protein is CASSVDSSGNTIYF. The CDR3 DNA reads TGTGCCAGCAGCGTAGACAGCTCTGGAAACACCATATATTTT.

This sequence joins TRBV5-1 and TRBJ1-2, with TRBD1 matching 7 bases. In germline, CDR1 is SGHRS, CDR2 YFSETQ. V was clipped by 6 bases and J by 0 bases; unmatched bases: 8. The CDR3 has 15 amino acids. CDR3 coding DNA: TGCGCCAGCACCCCCGGGACAGTAACTAACTATGGCTACACCTTC. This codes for CASTPGTVTNYGYTF. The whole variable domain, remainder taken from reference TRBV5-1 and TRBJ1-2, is KAGVTQTPRYLIKTRGQQVTLSCSPISGHRSVSWYQQTPGQGLQFLFEYFSETQRNKGNFPGRFSGRQFSNSRSEMNVSTLELGDSALYLCASTPGTVTNYGYTFGSGTRLTVV.

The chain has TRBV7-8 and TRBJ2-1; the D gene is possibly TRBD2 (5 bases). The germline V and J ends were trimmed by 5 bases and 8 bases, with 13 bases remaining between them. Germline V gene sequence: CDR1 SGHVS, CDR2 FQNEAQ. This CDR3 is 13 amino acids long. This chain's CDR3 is CASSEGLSDEQFF. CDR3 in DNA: TGTGCCAGCAGCGAGGGTCTTAGCGATGAGCAGTTCTTC.

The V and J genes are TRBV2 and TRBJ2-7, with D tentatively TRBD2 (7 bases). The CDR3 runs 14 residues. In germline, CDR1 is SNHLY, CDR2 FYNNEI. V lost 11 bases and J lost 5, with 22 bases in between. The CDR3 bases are TGTGCCGACTCGTTGATCGGGGGGCTCGACGAGCAGTACTTC. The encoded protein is CADSLIGGLDEQYF.

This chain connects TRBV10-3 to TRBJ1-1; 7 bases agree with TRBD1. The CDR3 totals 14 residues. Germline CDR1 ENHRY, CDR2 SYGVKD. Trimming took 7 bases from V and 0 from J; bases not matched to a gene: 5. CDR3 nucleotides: TGTGCCATCACCTCGACAGGGTTGAACACTGAAGCTTTCTTT. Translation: CAITSTGLNTEAFF.